This record looks at one T cell receptor beta chain sequence and its context. The sample belongs to a study of PD-1 blockade in classical Hodgkin lymphoma. Germline CDR1 is SGHRS and CDR2 is YFSETQ. The V end lost 2 bases, the J end lost 5 bases, and 8 bases lay between the germline ends. This CDR3 is built from 13 residues. TCRdb keeps only in-frame clones here, not all; method: immunoSEQ multiplex PCR. Found here are fewer than 100,000 clones, 85% to 95% of them singletons; the top ten hold roughly 2%. This sample's time point: cycle 4 day 1 (C4D1), after five to seven weeks of nivolumab. Every patient relapsed after autologous stem cell transplantation, and brentuximab vedotin exposure varied.

The sequenced sample was peripheral blood mononuclear cells (PBMCs), obtained before the fourth cycle of nivolumab. The clonotype originates from a human donor with classical Hodgkin lymphoma. This chain uses TRBV5-1 with TRBJ2-1, with D tentatively TRBD1 (5 bases). CDR3 protein: CASSFGRDNEQFF. DNA of the CDR3: TGCGCCAGCAGCTTTGGCAGGGACAATGAGCAGTTCTTC.